Listed below are T cell receptor beta chains from one sample, sequenced in a study of shared clonotypes between healthy human individuals. Some clones are missing from TCRdb's copy, which holds only in-frame ones; the method was immunoSEQ multiplex PCR. In the table there are some 470,000 clones, around 78% of which are singletons. Sequenced: PBMCs. The source is a woman in her thirties or forties in good health. Some clones in this sample may be carry-over from other donors' samples. Each CDR3 is given with its conserved first and last residue. The D gene is left open where the match is weak. Expanded clones get a size class; other rows say once, few or many, or leave the size out.

d_gene: TRBD2
v_gene: TRBV2
abundance: once
j_gene: TRBJ2-1
len: 15
CDR3aa: CASSRLAEIYNEQFF
CDR3nt: TGTGCCAGCAGTCGACTAGCGGAGATTTACAATGAGCAGTTCTTC

d_gene: .
v_gene: TRBV2
abundance: .
j_gene: TRBJ2-6
len: 14
CDR3aa: CASRIEDGANVLTF
CDR3nt: TGTGCCAGCAGGATAGAAGATGGGGCCAACGTCCTGACTTTC

d_gene: .
v_gene: TRBV11-2
abundance: .
j_gene: TRBJ2-3
len: 13
CDR3aa: CASSSRAGDTQYF
CDR3nt: TGTGCCAGCAGCTCCCGAGCGGGAGATACGCAGTATTTT

d_gene: TRBD1
v_gene: TRBV7-2
abundance: once
j_gene: TRBJ2-1
len: 15
CDR3aa: CASSLVGQGYNEQFF
CDR3nt: TGTGCCAGCAGCTTAGTGGGACAGGGGTACAATGAGCAGTTCTTC

d_gene: TRBD1
v_gene: TRBV28
abundance: .
j_gene: TRBJ1-5
len: 13
CDR3aa: CASRDRGNQPQHF
CDR3nt: TGTGCCAGCAGGGACAGGGGCAATCAGCCCCAGCATTTT

d_gene: TRBD1
v_gene: TRBV29-1
abundance: .
j_gene: TRBJ2-7
len: 12
CDR3aa: CSPWTGIYEQYF
CDR3nt: TGCAGCCCATGGACAGGGATCTACGAGCAGTACTTC

d_gene: TRBD1
v_gene: TRBV2
abundance: .
j_gene: TRBJ2-3
len: 15
CDR3aa: CASSGGQGSTDTQYF
CDR3nt: TGTGCCAGCAGTGGGGGACAGGGTAGCACAGATACGCAGTATTTT

d_gene: .
v_gene: TRBV28
abundance: .
j_gene: TRBJ1-3
len: 16
CDR3aa: CASRPGGPVFSDTIYF
CDR3nt: TGTGCCAGCAGACCCGGGGGGCCGGTTTTCTCCGACACCATATATTTT

d_gene: TRBD1
v_gene: TRBV9
abundance: .
j_gene: TRBJ1-2
len: 18
CDR3aa: CASSVEPFNRGYLYGYTF
CDR3nt: TGTGCCAGCAGCGTAGAGCCCTTTAACAGGGGATACCTCTATGGCTACACCTTC

d_gene: TRBD2
v_gene: TRBV5-1
abundance: .
j_gene: TRBJ2-7
len: 14
CDR3aa: CASSFSGKLGEQYF
CDR3nt: TGCGCCAGCAGCTTTAGCGGGAAGTTGGGCGAGCAGTACTTC

d_gene: .
v_gene: TRBV4-2
abundance: few
j_gene: TRBJ2-2
len: 20
CDR3aa: CASSHWSAGRITPNTGELFF
CDR3nt: TGTGCCAGCAGCCATTGGTCGGCGGGACGGATTACTCCGAACACCGGGGAGCTGTTTTTT

d_gene: TRBD1
v_gene: TRBV11-2
abundance: .
j_gene: TRBJ2-3
len: 17
CDR3aa: CASLPNLGQGAGDTQYF
CDR3nt: TGTGCCAGCCTACCCAACCTAGGACAGGGGGCAGGGGATACGCAGTATTTT

d_gene: .
v_gene: TRBV7-8
abundance: .
j_gene: TRBJ1-2
len: 14
CDR3aa: CASSPYRGFYGYTF
CDR3nt: TGTGCCAGCAGCCCATATCGCGGCTTCTATGGCTACACCTTC

d_gene: .
v_gene: TRBV27
abundance: once
j_gene: TRBJ1-5
len: 14
CDR3aa: CASSSIISAQPQHF
CDR3nt: TGTGCCAGCAGTTCCATCATTTCCGCTCAGCCCCAGCATTTT

d_gene: TRBD2
v_gene: TRBV7-9
abundance: .
j_gene: TRBJ2-1
len: 16
CDR3aa: CASSLSPGGLYNEQFF
CDR3nt: TGTGCCAGCAGCTTGAGTCCGGGAGGGCTCTACAATGAGCAGTTCTTC

d_gene: .
v_gene: TRBV19
abundance: once
j_gene: TRBJ2-1
len: 14
CDR3aa: CASSRANFYNEQFF
CDR3nt: TGTGCCAGTAGTAGGGCCAACTTTTACAATGAGCAGTTCTTC

d_gene: .
v_gene: TRBV6-4
abundance: .
j_gene: TRBJ2-1
len: 14
CDR3aa: CASSSNGEYNEQFF
CDR3nt: TGTGCCAGCAGCAGCAACGGGGAATACAATGAGCAGTTCTTC

d_gene: TRBD2
v_gene: TRBV6-6
abundance: .
j_gene: TRBJ2-3
len: 16
CDR3aa: CASSYGGGRGTDTQYF
CDR3nt: TGTGCCAGCAGTTACGGCGGGGGAAGGGGCACAGATACGCAGTATTTT

d_gene: .
v_gene: TRBV19
abundance: .
j_gene: TRBJ1-1
len: 15
CDR3aa: CASSMGGLVNTEAFF
CDR3nt: TGTGCCAGTAGTATGGGAGGGCTCGTGAACACTGAAGCTTTCTTT

d_gene: TRBD1
v_gene: TRBV4-2
abundance: .
j_gene: TRBJ1-4
len: 16
CDR3aa: CASSDSGTARNEKLFF
CDR3nt: TGTGCCAGCAGCGACAGCGGGACAGCTCGTAATGAAAAACTGTTTTTT

d_gene: .
v_gene: TRBV10-1
abundance: few
j_gene: TRBJ1-1
len: 13
CDR3aa: CASSPTRNTEAFF
CDR3nt: TGCGCCAGCAGCCCTACTAGGAACACTGAAGCTTTCTTT

d_gene: .
v_gene: TRBV4-1
abundance: .
j_gene: TRBJ2-1
len: 14
CDR3aa: CASSTPPASNEQFF
CDR3nt: TGCGCCAGCAGTACCCCACCGGCGTCCAATGAGCAGTTCTTC

d_gene: TRBD2
v_gene: TRBV9
abundance: .
j_gene: TRBJ2-1
len: 14
CDR3aa: CAGSDPTSAPQQFF
CDR3nt: TGTGCCGGCAGCGACCCGACTAGCGCACCTCAGCAGTTCTTC

d_gene: .
v_gene: TRBV6-6
abundance: .
j_gene: TRBJ2-7
len: 11
CDR3aa: CASSYVSQQYF
CDR3nt: TGTGCCAGCAGTTACGTGTCCCAGCAGTACTTC